This entry describes one T cell receptor beta chain. What it binds is unknown. One entry per CDR3 protein results from TCRdb running MiXCR on the 5' RACE reads. The sample has some 570,000 distinct CDR3 sequences; more than 20% are singletons. The length of the CDR3 is 14 residues. V lost 3 bases and J lost 6, with 9 bases in between. This sample is drawn from a study of identical twins. Study outcomes and limitations: Cross-sectional statistical analysis was relied on for the conclusions, without the same donors being followed. High-abundance cord blood beta clonotypes had fewer insertions; memory repertoires showed none. Low generation probability was overrepresented in out-of-frame alpha sequences shared by twins.

A further study also used this sample, focusing on yellow fever vaccine responses in identical twins. That work adds: Convergence reportedly seemed to mark part of the twins' vaccine T cell response, with personalization marking the rest.

The clonotype was recovered from a woman under 30 in good health. Sequences were obtained from CD4+ T cells sorted from blood. This rearrangement joins TRBV12-3 or TRBV12-4 to TRBJ1-6; D ambiguous. Written as DNA, the CDR3 is TGTGCCAGCAGTTTGGTACAGAGTAATTCACCCCTCCACTTT. Its translation: CASSLVQSNSPLHF.